A selection of T cell receptor beta chains follows, all from one sample in a study of T cell responses to AZD1222 COVID-19 vaccine. Sequencing used immunoSEQ multiplex PCR; TCRdb keeps in-frame clones, though not all of them. The sample has about 160,000 clones; 90% are singletons. The source material was peripheral blood, sampled on day 0 of AZD1222 vaccination. These TCRs come from an adult in good health. CDR3s include the opening cysteine and the closing phenylalanine or tryptophan. Fields, in order: V gene, J gene, clone size, D gene, CDR3 DNA, CDR3 protein. D genes are given only for firm matches. Only some rows state a clone size, as once, few, many or a class for expanded clones.

V gene: TRBV29-1
J gene: TRBJ1-2
clone size: -
D gene: -
CDR3 DNA: TGCAGCGTTGAAAGGGGCGGTGGCTACACCTTC
CDR3 protein: CSVERGGGYTF

V gene: TRBV28
J gene: TRBJ1-5
clone size: -
D gene: -
CDR3 DNA: TGTGCCAGCAGTCCCGATCAGCCCCAGCATTTT
CDR3 protein: CASSPDQPQHF

V gene: TRBV9
J gene: TRBJ2-1
clone size: -
D gene: -
CDR3 DNA: TGTGCCAGCAGCGTAGACCTCGTTGGGGGGCGAGAGCAGTTCTTC
CDR3 protein: CASSVDLVGGREQFF

V gene: TRBV27
J gene: TRBJ1-2
clone size: -
D gene: -
CDR3 DNA: TGTGCCAGCAGTTCCGGGTTCGAGAACTATGGCTACACCTTC
CDR3 protein: CASSSGFENYGYTF

V gene: TRBV28
J gene: TRBJ1-4
clone size: -
D gene: -
CDR3 DNA: TGTGCCAGCAGTCCCATGAGGTCGAGGTTGTCTAGGGAAAAACTGTTTTTT
CDR3 protein: CASSPMRSRLSREKLFF

V gene: TRBV19
J gene: TRBJ1-6
clone size: -
D gene: TRBD1
CDR3 DNA: TGTGCCAGTAGTCCGCGGGACAGGTATTCACCCCTCCACTTT
CDR3 protein: CASSPRDRYSPLHF

V gene: TRBV29-1
J gene: TRBJ1-5
clone size: -
D gene: -
CDR3 DNA: TGCAGCGTTGTTTGGGGAAGCAATCAGCCCCAGCATTTT
CDR3 protein: CSVVWGSNQPQHF

V gene: TRBV12-5
J gene: TRBJ1-2
clone size: -
D gene: -
CDR3 DNA: TGTGCTAGTGGTTTGGATCGGACTAACTATGGCTACACCTTC
CDR3 protein: CASGLDRTNYGYTF

V gene: TRBV6-5
J gene: TRBJ1-1
clone size: -
D gene: -
CDR3 DNA: TGTGCCAGCAGTTACTCGATACACACTGAAGCTTTCTTT
CDR3 protein: CASSYSIHTEAFF

V gene: TRBV6-5
J gene: TRBJ2-2
clone size: -
D gene: -
CDR3 DNA: TGTGCCAGCAGACCCCGCCTAGACACCGGGGAGCTGTTTTTT
CDR3 protein: CASRPRLDTGELFF

V gene: TRBV5-1
J gene: TRBJ1-1
clone size: -
D gene: -
CDR3 DNA: TGCGCCAGCAGCTTGGCGGGGATGAACACTGAAGCTTTCTTT
CDR3 protein: CASSLAGMNTEAFF

V gene: TRBV6-5
J gene: TRBJ2-1
clone size: -
D gene: -
CDR3 DNA: TGTGCCAGCAATTTCTATTATGAGCAGTTCTTC
CDR3 protein: CASNFYYEQFF

V gene: TRBV6-5
J gene: TRBJ1-2
clone size: once
D gene: -
CDR3 DNA: TGTGCCAGCAGCCTCCAAGGGCCTTATGGCTACACCTTC
CDR3 protein: CASSLQGPYGYTF

V gene: TRBV13
J gene: TRBJ1-1
clone size: -
D gene: -
CDR3 DNA: TGTGCCAGCCTTTGGGCAGGGACGAACACTGAAGCTTTCTTT
CDR3 protein: CASLWAGTNTEAFF

V gene: TRBV7-2
J gene: TRBJ1-1
clone size: -
D gene: TRBD1
CDR3 DNA: TGTGCCAGCAGCCAAGCAGGGACAGGGGGCACTGAAGCTTTCTTT
CDR3 protein: CASSQAGTGGTEAFF

V gene: TRBV7-9
J gene: TRBJ1-2
clone size: -
D gene: TRBD1
CDR3 DNA: TGTGCCAGCAGCTTAGATACAGGGGCTTTAAACTATGGCTACACCTTC
CDR3 protein: CASSLDTGALNYGYTF

V gene: TRBV28
J gene: TRBJ1-1
clone size: -
D gene: -
CDR3 DNA: TGTGCCAGCAGTTTATCTCTGGGGCTCACTGAAGCTTTCTTT
CDR3 protein: CASSLSLGLTEAFF

V gene: TRBV12-3/TRBV12-4
J gene: TRBJ1-6
clone size: -
D gene: TRBD1
CDR3 DNA: TGTGCCAGCGGAGAGGGGGCCCATTCACCCCTCCACTTT
CDR3 protein: CASGEGAHSPLHF

V gene: TRBV30
J gene: TRBJ1-3
clone size: once
D gene: -
CDR3 DNA: TGTGCCTGGAGGGGACTTGGAGGAAACACCATATATTTT
CDR3 protein: CAWRGLGGNTIYF

V gene: TRBV19
J gene: TRBJ1-1
clone size: -
D gene: -
CDR3 DNA: TGTGCCAGTAGTGTTGCCGGGAGCGGTGAAGCTTTCTTT
CDR3 protein: CASSVAGSGEAFF

V gene: TRBV12-5
J gene: TRBJ2-7
clone size: -
D gene: -
CDR3 DNA: TGTGCTAGTCCGCCCGGGTTTGGGTACTTC
CDR3 protein: CASPPGFGYF

V gene: TRBV9
J gene: TRBJ2-2
clone size: -
D gene: -
CDR3 DNA: TGTGCCAGCAGCGTAGGGGGCGACACCGGGGAGCTGTTTTTT
CDR3 protein: CASSVGGDTGELFF

V gene: TRBV5-1
J gene: TRBJ2-3
clone size: -
D gene: -
CDR3 DNA: TGCGCCAGCAGCCTAAGGGATTTCACAGATACGCAGTATTTT
CDR3 protein: CASSLRDFTDTQYF

V gene: TRBV5-1
J gene: TRBJ1-4
clone size: once
D gene: TRBD1
CDR3 DNA: TGCGCCAGCAGCTCGGACAGGGGGGGAACCCCAACTAATGAAAAACTGTTTTTT
CDR3 protein: CASSSDRGGTPTNEKLFF

V gene: TRBV29-1
J gene: TRBJ2-1
clone size: -
D gene: TRBD1
CDR3 DNA: TGCAGCGACAAATCTTTGGGACAGAAATCCTACAATGAGCAGTTCTTC
CDR3 protein: CSDKSLGQKSYNEQFF

V gene: TRBV6-5
J gene: TRBJ2-2
clone size: -
D gene: TRBD2
CDR3 DNA: TGTGCCAGCAGTTATTGGGGGGGGATCACCACCGGGGAGCTGTTTTTT
CDR3 protein: CASSYWGGITTGELFF

V gene: TRBV11-3
J gene: TRBJ1-3
clone size: -
D gene: -
CDR3 DNA: TGTGCCAGCAGCTATACAGGGCCTGGAAACACCATATATTTT
CDR3 protein: CASSYTGPGNTIYF

V gene: TRBV2
J gene: TRBJ2-7
clone size: -
D gene: TRBD2
CDR3 DNA: TGTGCCAGCAGGGGGGGACTAGCGGCCTACGAGCAGTACTTC
CDR3 protein: CASRGGLAAYEQYF

V gene: TRBV18
J gene: TRBJ1-1
clone size: -
D gene: TRBD1
CDR3 DNA: TGTGCCAGCTCACCATTACGGACAGGAATGAACACTGAAGCTTTCTTT
CDR3 protein: CASSPLRTGMNTEAFF

V gene: TRBV27
J gene: TRBJ2-2
clone size: -
D gene: -
CDR3 DNA: TGTGCCAGCAGCGTGAACACCGGGGAGCTGTTTTTT
CDR3 protein: CASSVNTGELFF

V gene: TRBV6-2/TRBV6-3
J gene: TRBJ2-6
clone size: large
D gene: TRBD1
CDR3 DNA: TGTGCCAGCAGTTCCGACAGGGCTGGGGCCAACGTCCTGACTTTC
CDR3 protein: CASSSDRAGANVLTF

V gene: TRBV11-2
J gene: TRBJ1-6
clone size: -
D gene: -
CDR3 DNA: TGTGCCAGCAGCTTGGCCCTCACAGGGACACCCCTCCACTTT
CDR3 protein: CASSLALTGTPLHF

V gene: TRBV6-4
J gene: TRBJ2-3
clone size: -
D gene: -
CDR3 DNA: TGTGCCAGCAGGGTCACCTCGTTTAGCACAGATACGCAGTATTTT
CDR3 protein: CASRVTSFSTDTQYF

V gene: TRBV2
J gene: TRBJ1-6
clone size: -
D gene: -
CDR3 DNA: TGTGCCAGCAGTGAAGAGGAGGGGCAGGGGCGAAATTCACCCCTCCACTTT
CDR3 protein: CASSEEEGQGRNSPLHF

V gene: TRBV6-6
J gene: TRBJ2-7
clone size: -
D gene: -
CDR3 DNA: TGTGCCAGCAGTTACTCCGACGGAGGCTACGAGCAGTACTTC
CDR3 protein: CASSYSDGGYEQYF

V gene: TRBV10-3
J gene: TRBJ2-7
clone size: -
D gene: -
CDR3 DNA: TGTGCCATCAGTGAGAATGGGGCACAAAGTTACGAGCAGTACTTC
CDR3 protein: CAISENGAQSYEQYF

V gene: TRBV18
J gene: TRBJ2-1
clone size: -
D gene: TRBD2
CDR3 DNA: TGTGCCAGCTCACGAACGTGGACTAGCGGGGGCCACAATGAGCAGTTCTTC
CDR3 protein: CASSRTWTSGGHNEQFF

V gene: TRBV14
J gene: TRBJ1-2
clone size: -
D gene: -
CDR3 DNA: TGTGCCAGCAGTCCAAGTGTCGGGTATGGCTACACCTTC
CDR3 protein: CASSPSVGYGYTF

V gene: TRBV27
J gene: TRBJ1-2
clone size: -
D gene: -
CDR3 DNA: TGTGCCAGCAGTCCCGCCGGCTGGTCGGGGCGGGCCTATGGCTACACCTTC
CDR3 protein: CASSPAGWSGRAYGYTF

V gene: TRBV5-1
J gene: TRBJ1-2
clone size: -
D gene: -
CDR3 DNA: TGCGCCAGCACGGCGGGGATCCGCAACTATGGCTACACCTTC
CDR3 protein: CASTAGIRNYGYTF

V gene: TRBV12-3/TRBV12-4
J gene: TRBJ2-7
clone size: -
D gene: -
CDR3 DNA: TGTGCCTGCAGCAGACAAACCTACGAGCAGTACTTC
CDR3 protein: CACSRQTYEQYF

V gene: TRBV4-2
J gene: TRBJ2-7
clone size: -
D gene: TRBD2
CDR3 DNA: TGTGCCAGCAGCCAATCTGAGCGGGGGGGGTACGAGCAGTACTTC
CDR3 protein: CASSQSERGGYEQYF

V gene: TRBV19
J gene: TRBJ1-2
clone size: -
D gene: -
CDR3 DNA: TGTGCCAGTAGTTTAATGGGGGGCCTTGACTATGGCTACACCTTC
CDR3 protein: CASSLMGGLDYGYTF

V gene: TRBV18
J gene: TRBJ1-6
clone size: -
D gene: -
CDR3 DNA: TGTGCCAGCTCACCCTCCTTCGGGGGAGGGGTTAATTCACCCCTCCACTTT
CDR3 protein: CASSPSFGGGVNSPLHF

V gene: TRBV6-2/TRBV6-3
J gene: TRBJ1-1
clone size: -
D gene: -
CDR3 DNA: TGTGCCAGCAGTAATGTAAATACTGAAGCTTTCTTT
CDR3 protein: CASSNVNTEAFF

V gene: TRBV18
J gene: TRBJ1-6
clone size: -
D gene: -
CDR3 DNA: TGTGCCAGCTCACCAAGCGCCCGGGGATCCTATAATTCACCCCTCCACTTT
CDR3 protein: CASSPSARGSYNSPLHF

V gene: TRBV5-1
J gene: TRBJ1-6
clone size: -
D gene: -
CDR3 DNA: TGCGCCAGCAGCTTGAACTCCTATAATTCACCCCTCCACTTT
CDR3 protein: CASSLNSYNSPLHF

V gene: TRBV4-2
J gene: TRBJ2-5
clone size: -
D gene: -
CDR3 DNA: TGTGCCAGCAGCCAACAATCCGACGGAGGGAGCCTGGGGTGGACCCAGTACTTC
CDR3 protein: CASSQQSDGGSLGWTQYF

V gene: TRBV6-5
J gene: TRBJ1-2
clone size: -
D gene: -
CDR3 DNA: TGTGCCAGCAGTCGGACGCAAAACTATGGCTACACCTTC
CDR3 protein: CASSRTQNYGYTF

V gene: TRBV7-3
J gene: TRBJ2-7
clone size: once
D gene: -
CDR3 DNA: TGTGCCAGCAGCTTAGGGCAGGGTAGGGAGCAGTACTTC
CDR3 protein: CASSLGQGREQYF

V gene: TRBV4-1
J gene: TRBJ1-5
clone size: -
D gene: -
CDR3 DNA: TGCGCCAGCAGCCCCCTTCCGGGACTTAGCAATCAGCCCCAGCATTTT
CDR3 protein: CASSPLPGLSNQPQHF